Reported below is one T cell receptor beta chain. Measured with immunoSEQ multiplex PCR; TCRdb has only the in-frame clones, and not every one. The sample yields over 2 million clones, approximately 90% seen once. This entry belongs to a study of shared clonotypes between healthy human individuals. V was cut by 4 bases and J by 3 bases, with 17 bases left in between. The CDR3 covers 15 residues. Germline V gene lookup returns CDR1 SGHRS and CDR2 YFSETQ. This sequence originates from a man younger than 35 in good health. Some clones in this sample may be carry-over from other donors' samples. Material: naive CD4+ T cells from PBMCs. As for subset: CD45RA+ positively selected. The V and J genes are TRBV5-1 and TRBJ2-7; a possible D gene is TRBD1 (7 bases). DNA of the CDR3: TGCGCCAGCAGCGAGGCGGGACAGATATTCTACGAGCAGTACTTC. It is translated as CASSEAGQIFYEQYF. The variable domain in full, completed from reference TRBV5-1 and TRBJ2-7, reads KAGVTQTPRYLIKTRGQQVTLSCSPISGHRSVSWYQQTPGQGLQFLFEYFSETQRNKGNFPGRFSGRQFSNSRSEMNVSTLELGDSALYLCASSEAGQIFYEQYFGPGTRLTVT.